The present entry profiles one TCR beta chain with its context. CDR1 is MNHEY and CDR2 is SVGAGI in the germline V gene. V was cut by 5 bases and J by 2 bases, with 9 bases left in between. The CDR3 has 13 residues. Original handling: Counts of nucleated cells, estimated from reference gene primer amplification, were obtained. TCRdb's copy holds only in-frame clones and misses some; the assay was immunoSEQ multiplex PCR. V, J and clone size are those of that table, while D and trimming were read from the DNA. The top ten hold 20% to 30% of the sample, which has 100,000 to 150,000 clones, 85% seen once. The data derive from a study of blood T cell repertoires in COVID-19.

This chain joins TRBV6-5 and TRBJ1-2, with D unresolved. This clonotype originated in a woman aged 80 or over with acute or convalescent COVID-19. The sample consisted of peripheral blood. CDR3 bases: TGTGCCAGCAGTCCACAGCGGAACTATGGCTACACCTTC. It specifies CASSPQRNYGYTF.